The 6 T cell receptor beta chains given below trace back to one sample, sequenced in a study of memory CD4+ T cells and cytomegalovirus serostatus. Clones were read by immunoSEQ multiplex PCR, and TCRdb kept only the in-frame ones, dropping some. Found here are about 25,000 clones, roughly 80% of them singletons; the top ten hold more than 0.8%. The sort gate was single viable CD3+CD4+CD8-CD45RO+ cells for memory CD4+ T cells. Sequencing was performed on memory CD4+ T cells from blood. The receptors shown here come from an adult in good health and CMV-seronegative.

This chain links TRBV27 with TRBJ1-4; 8 nucleotides align to TRBD1. The CDR3 is 16 amino acids. CDR1 MNHEY and CDR2 SMNVEV come from the germline V gene (reference sequence). J lost 5 bases, V lost 3 bases, and 8 bases had no gene match. CDR3 coding DNA: TGTGCCAGCAGTTTCCTGCCGGGACAGGTAAATGAAAAACTGTTTTTT. This encodes CASSFLPGQVNEKLFF. Filled out from reference TRBV27 and TRBJ1-4, the complete variable domain reads EAQVTQNPRYLITVTGKKLTVTCSQNMNHEYMSWYRQDPGLGLRQIYYSMNVEVTDKGDVPEGYKVSRKEKRNFPLILESPSPNQTSLYFCASSFLPGQVNEKLFFGSGTQLSVL.

The chain links TRBV6-5 to TRBJ1-5; D remains ambiguous. V was trimmed by 0 bases and J by 5 bases, leaving 8 bases between them. Germline assignment: CDR1 MNHEY and CDR2 SVGAGI. CDR3 length: 14 amino acids. The CDR3 nucleotides read TGTGCCAGCAGTTACTCGCAGGAGGATCAGCCCCAGCATTTT. Its protein product is CASSYSQEDQPQHF.

The chain carries TRBV29-1 and TRBJ1-2, with a weak D call TRBD1 (6 bases). Germline CDR1 reads SQVTM; CDR2 reads ANQGSEA. This CDR3 is built from 11 residues. V lost 6 bases and J lost 8, with 13 bases in between. The CDR3 reads CSVGAGLGYTF. The CDR3 DNA reads TGCAGCGTGGGGGCCGGCTTGGGCTACACCTTC.

As concerns this clone: Germline is not matched at one junction end, which may reflect a read error. V and J are TRBV6-1 and TRBJ2-1, with D perhaps TRBD2 (6 bases). The CDR3 covers 16 residues. Germline loops: CDR1 MNHNS, CDR2 SASEGT. The CDR3 loop is CASREGLASTYNEQFF. The CDR3 coding sequence is TGTGCCAGCAGGGAAGGTCTAGCGTCGACCTACAATGAGCAGTTCTTC.

The chain employs TRBV30 and TRBJ2-5; perhaps TRBD2 as D (5 bases). The end of the DNA is better explained by TRBJ2-7, so the J call may be wrong. The CDR3 is 12 residues long. Germline V gives CDR1 GTSNPN, CDR2 SVGIG (reference sequence). CDR3 DNA sequence: TGTGCCTGGAGTAAAAGGAGGTACGAGCAGTACTTC. Translated, it gives CAWSKRRYEQYF.

This chain uses TRBV21-1 with TRBJ2-3; TRBD1, the table's D call, lacks a check against the DNA. TRBV21-1 is an annotated pseudogene. This CDR3 contains 13 residues. CDR3 protein: CASKRGQGDTQYF. CDR3 coding DNA: TGTGCCAGCAAAAGGGGCCAGGGAGATACGCAGTATTTT.